This TCR beta chain was recovered during a study of T cell repertoires in cytomegalovirus infection. This clonotype was detected many times. TCRdb re-called the reads through MiXCR, storing one row per CDR3 protein. Of 250,000 or so distinct CDR3 sequences listed, about 18% are singletons. V lost 1 base and J lost 5; bases outside the gene matches: 6. The CDR3 contains 14 residues. Germline V gene sequence: CDR1 DFQATT, CDR2 SNEGSKA (reference sequence). J is TRBJ2-7 and V is TRBV20-1; TRBD2 matches at 9 bases. This TCR was sampled from a human donor in good health (CMV status not recorded). Some clones in this sample may be carry-over from other donors' samples. The sequenced material came from CD8+ T cells from PBMCs. CDR3 sequence: CSARGTSEFNEQYF. The CDR3 nucleotides read TGCAGTGCTAGAGGGACTAGCGAATTCAACGAGCAGTACTTC.